These T cell receptor beta chains were read from a single sample in a study of shared clonotypes between healthy human individuals. This table comes from immunoSEQ multiplex PCR, and its TCRdb copy is limited to in-frame clones, with some not included. Of around 1,000,000 clones listed, 77% were seen once; the top ten hold roughly 0.82%. Material for sequencing was memory CD4+ T cells from PBMCs. These receptors were taken from a man aged 18 to 30 in good health. Some clones in this sample may be carry-over from other donors' samples. Each CDR3 is given with its conserved first and last residue. The D gene is left open where the match is weak. Clone size, where shown, is once, few, many, or a class for clones that have expanded.

size,D,V,J,CDR3,DNA
-,-,TRBV9,TRBJ2-1,CASSVSGSYNEQFF,TGTGCCAGCAGCGTATCGGGATCCTACAATGAGCAGTTCTTC
-,TRBD1,TRBV28,TRBJ1-5,CASRLSGGSQPQHF,TGTGCCAGCAGACTCTCAGGGGGGAGTCAGCCCCAGCATTTT
once,-,TRBV7-9,TRBJ2-2,CASSLKQYTGELFF,TGTGCCAGCAGCTTAAAACAGTACACCGGGGAGCTGTTTTTT
few,TRBD1,TRBV28,TRBJ1-2,CASRPGGYGYTF,TGTGCCAGCAGACCAGGGGGCTATGGCTACACCTTC
-,-,TRBV5-1,TRBJ1-5,CASRTGPEGNQPQHF,TGCGCCAGCAGAACCGGGCCCGAGGGTAATCAGCCCCAGCATTTT
few,-,TRBV21-1,TRBJ2-6,CASSKYSGGNVLTF,TGTGCCAGCAGCAAATACTCGGGGGGCAACGTCCTGACTTTC
-,TRBD1,TRBV6-6,TRBJ1-4,CASSPPQGTNEKLFF,TGTGCCAGCAGCCCCCCACAGGGGACTAATGAAAAACTGTTTTTT
once,-,TRBV4-1,TRBJ1-1,CATGGGGGFGYGDTEAFF,TGCGCCACCGGGGGTGGGGGTGGCTTCGGCTATGGAGACACTGAAGCTTTCTTT
-,TRBD2,TRBV7-3,TRBJ2-5,CASSLWASGSQETQYF,TGTGCCAGCAGCTTATGGGCTAGCGGCAGCCAAGAGACCCAGTACTTC
-,-,TRBV23-1,TRBJ2-7,CASSQCEGWSYEQYF,TGCGCCAGCAGTCAATGCGAGGGGTGGTCCTACGAGCAGTACTTC
-,TRBD2,TRBV10-3,TRBJ2-7,CAISVSTSGRAYEQYF,TGTGCCATCAGTGTTTCGACTAGCGGGAGGGCCTACGAGCAGTACTTC
-,-,TRBV6-1,TRBJ1-2,CASSPLGGYTF,TGTGCCAGCAGTCCCTTAGGCGGCTACACCTTC